This paragraph reports one TCR beta chain. Noted treatment: roughly 18 received Ad26.COV2.S at low or high dose, single or two shots; about 5 received placebo; per-sample allocation not given. Samples came from day 63 after the first vaccine or placebo injection. Trimming shortened V by 5 bases and J by 0 bases, and 3 bases separated the two germline ends. This CDR3 has 11 residues. CDR1 is DFQATT, CDR2 SNEGSKA, per germline (reference sequence). The protocol was immunoSEQ multiplex PCR, while the TCRdb copy is restricted to in-frame clones and leaves out a portion. Found here are roughly 400,000 clones, 92% of them singletons; the top ten hold around 1.7%. The source of the sample is a study of Ad26.COV2.S vaccination and SARS-CoV-2 variants.

This receptor was identified in a person aged 18-65 years who received the Ad26.COV2.S COVID-19 vaccine or a placebo. The sample was peripheral blood, taken in a trial of Ad26.COV2.S vaccine versus placebo. This rearrangement joins TRBV20-1 to TRBJ2-3; no clear D. The CDR3 region has the DNA TGCAGTGCTCCTAGCACAGATACGCAGTATTTT. It codes for CSAPSTDTQYF.